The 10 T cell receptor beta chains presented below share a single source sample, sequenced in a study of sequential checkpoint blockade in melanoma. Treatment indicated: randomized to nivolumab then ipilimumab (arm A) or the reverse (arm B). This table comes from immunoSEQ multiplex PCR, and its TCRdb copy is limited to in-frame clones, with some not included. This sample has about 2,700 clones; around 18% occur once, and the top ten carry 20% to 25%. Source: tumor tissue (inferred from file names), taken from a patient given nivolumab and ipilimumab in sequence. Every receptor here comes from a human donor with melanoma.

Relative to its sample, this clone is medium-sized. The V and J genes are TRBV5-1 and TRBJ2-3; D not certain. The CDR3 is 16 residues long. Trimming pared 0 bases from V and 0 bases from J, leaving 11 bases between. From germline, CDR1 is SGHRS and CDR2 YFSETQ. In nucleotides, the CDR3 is TGCGCCAGCAGCTTGGGGGCCCATTCTAGCACAGATACGCAGTATTTT. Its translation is CASSLGAHSSTDTQYF.

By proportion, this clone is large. CDR3 sequence (DNA): TGTGCCAGCAGGACGGGGGGCCTCCTGGTGACGGGCTACACCTTC. Encoded protein: CASRTGGLLVTGYTF. The chain combines TRBV6-8 with TRBJ1-2, with TRBD1 as a possible D gene (6 bases). The CDR3 contains 15 residues. V gave up 6 bases and J gave up 8 bases, with 22 bases separating them. Germline V gene sequence: CDR1 MNHGY, CDR2 SAAAGT.

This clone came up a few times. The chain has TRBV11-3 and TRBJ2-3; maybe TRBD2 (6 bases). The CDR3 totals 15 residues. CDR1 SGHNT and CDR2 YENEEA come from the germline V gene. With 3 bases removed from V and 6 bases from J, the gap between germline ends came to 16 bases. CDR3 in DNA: TGTGCCAGCAGCTTGGTCGGGGCGGGGAGCGATACGCAGTATTTT. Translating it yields CASSLVGAGSDTQYF.

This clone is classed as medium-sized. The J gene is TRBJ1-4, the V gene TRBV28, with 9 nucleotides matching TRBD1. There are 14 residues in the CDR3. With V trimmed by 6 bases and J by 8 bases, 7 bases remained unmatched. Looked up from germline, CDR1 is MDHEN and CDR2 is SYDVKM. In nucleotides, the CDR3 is TGTGCCAGCAGACGGACAGGGGCGTCGGAAAAACTGTTTTTT. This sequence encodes CASRRTGASEKLFF.

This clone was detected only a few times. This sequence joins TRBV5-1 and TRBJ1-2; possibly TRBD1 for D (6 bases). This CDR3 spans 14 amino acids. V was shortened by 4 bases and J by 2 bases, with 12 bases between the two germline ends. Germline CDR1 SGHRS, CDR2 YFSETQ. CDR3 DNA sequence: TGCGCCAGCAGCCCGGGACACCTAAACTATGGCTACACCTTC. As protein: CASSPGHLNYGYTF.

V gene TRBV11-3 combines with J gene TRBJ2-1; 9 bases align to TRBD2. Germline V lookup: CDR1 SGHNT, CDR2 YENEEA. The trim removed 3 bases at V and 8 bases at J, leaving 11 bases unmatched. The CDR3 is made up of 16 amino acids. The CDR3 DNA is TGTGCCAGCAGCTTGATCTATAGCGGGAGTTTGGATGAGCAGTTCTTC. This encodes CASSLIYSGSLDEQFF.

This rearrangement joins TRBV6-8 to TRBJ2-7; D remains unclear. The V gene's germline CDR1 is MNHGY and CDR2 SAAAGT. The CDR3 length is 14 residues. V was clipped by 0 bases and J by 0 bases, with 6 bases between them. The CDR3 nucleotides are TGTGCCAGCAGTTACTCAACGAGCTCCTACGAGCAGTACTTC. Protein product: CASSYSTSSYEQYF.

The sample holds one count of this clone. In DNA, the CDR3 is TGTGCCACCAGCGGTGGGACTAGCGGGAGGGCCTATTCAGATGAGCAGTTCTTC. It translates to CATSGGTSGRAYSDEQFF. V gene TRBV15 combines with J gene TRBJ2-1, with 16 bases aligning to TRBD2. The germline V gene has CDR1 LNHNV and CDR2 YYDKDF (reference sequence). The V gene end was trimmed by 5 bases and the J gene end by 8 bases; junction bases not matched to a gene: 12. The CDR3 contains 18 residues.

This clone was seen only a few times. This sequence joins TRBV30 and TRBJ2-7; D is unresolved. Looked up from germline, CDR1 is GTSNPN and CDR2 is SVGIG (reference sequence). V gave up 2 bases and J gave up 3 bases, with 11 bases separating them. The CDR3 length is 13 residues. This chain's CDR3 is CAWSKGLDYEQYF. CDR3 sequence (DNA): TGTGCCTGGAGTAAAGGGTTGGACTACGAGCAGTACTTC.

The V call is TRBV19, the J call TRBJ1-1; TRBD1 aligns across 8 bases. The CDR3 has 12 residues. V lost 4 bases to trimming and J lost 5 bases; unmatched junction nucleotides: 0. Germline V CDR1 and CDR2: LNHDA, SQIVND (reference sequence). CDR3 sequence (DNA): TGTGCCAGTAGTAGACAGGGGACTGAAGCTTTCTTT. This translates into CASSRQGTEAFF.